The rows below give T cell receptor beta chains drawn from one sample of a study of CD8 T cells in Susac syndrome. Each CDR3 protein gets one entry after TCRdb re-called the immunoSEQ multiplex PCR reads with MiXCR. The sample has 120,000 to 150,000 distinct CDR3 sequences, approximately 93% seen once. The sample comprised CD4+ T cells from PBMCs. The receptors were gathered from a human donor in good health. The CDR3 runs from the conserved cysteine through the conserved F or W. The order of the fields is J gene, clone size, D gene, V gene, CDR3 DNA, CDR3 protein. A D gene is named only where the DNA matches it firmly. Clone size, where shown, is once, few, many, or a class for clones that have expanded.

TRBJ2-1 | - | TRBD2 | TRBV5-1 | TGCGCCAGCAGCAGAAGCGGGAGAAGTGGTGAGCAGTTCTTC | CASSRSGRSGEQFF
TRBJ2-7 | - | - | TRBV14 | TGTGCCAGCAGCCTGGGGTGGGGTCGATACGAGCAGTACTTC | CASSLGWGRYEQYF
TRBJ2-1 | - | TRBD2 | TRBV20-1 | TGCAGTGCTAAGAAGACCGGGACTAGCGGAAGTGAGCAGTTCTTC | CSAKKTGTSGSEQFF
TRBJ2-7 | - | TRBD1 | TRBV5-1 | TGCGCCAGCAGCCTACGTGGGGCGGGACAGGGGGTCCTGTACGAGCAGTACTTC | CASSLRGAGQGVLYEQYF
TRBJ2-5 | - | - | TRBV9 | TGTGCCAGCAGTGTTGGACGGGAGACCCAGTACTTC | CASSVGRETQYF
TRBJ2-1 | - | - | TRBV18 | TGTGCCAGCTCACCCTATTCACACGTAAGCTCCTACAATGAGCAGTTCTTC | CASSPYSHVSSYNEQFF
TRBJ1-5 | - | - | TRBV30 | TGTGCCTGGAGTGTACCGGGGGGTTTGGACAATCAGCCCCAGCATTTT | CAWSVPGGLDNQPQHF
TRBJ1-5 | once | - | TRBV18 | TGTGCCAGCTCACCACCGGGCGGAGGGGGGAATCAGCCCCAGCATTTT | CASSPPGGGGNQPQHF
TRBJ1-1 | - | TRBD1 | TRBV7-2 | TGTGCCAGCAGCCCACGGGGACAGCCATTGAACACTGAAGCTTTCTTT | CASSPRGQPLNTEAFF
TRBJ2-3 | once | - | TRBV28 | TGTGCCAGCAGTTCTAAAGTGGATACGCAGTATTTT | CASSSKVDTQYF
TRBJ1-3 | - | TRBD1 | TRBV28 | TGTGCCAGCACCTCCACAGGGGCTGGAAACACCATATATTTT | CASTSTGAGNTIYF
TRBJ2-7 | - | - | TRBV3-1 | TGTGCCAGCAGCCAAGTAGGGAGTGAGCAGTACTTC | CASSQVGSEQYF
TRBJ2-2 | - | - | TRBV29-1 | TGCAGCGTGGGGGTCGGAGGCACCGGGGAGCTGTTTTTT | CSVGVGGTGELFF
TRBJ2-5 | - | - | TRBV9 | TGTGCCAGCAGCCCCGGGGCAGCTCAAGAGACCCAGTACTTC | CASSPGAAQETQYF
TRBJ1-1 | - | - | TRBV5-1 | TGCGCCAGCAGCTTGATGAGGGACTCGAACACTGAAGCTTTCTTT | CASSLMRDSNTEAFF
TRBJ1-5 | few | - | TRBV19 | TGTGCCAGTAGCCAGGGACAGCCCCAGCATTTT | CASSQGQPQHF